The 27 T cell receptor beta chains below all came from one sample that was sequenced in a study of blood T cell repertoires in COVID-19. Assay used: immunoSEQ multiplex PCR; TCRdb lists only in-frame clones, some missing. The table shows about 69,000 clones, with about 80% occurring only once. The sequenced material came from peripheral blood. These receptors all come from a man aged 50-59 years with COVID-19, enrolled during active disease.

The CDR3 here is CASSYLGQGVYTF. The CDR3 DNA is TGTGCCAGCAGTTACTTGGGACAGGGGGTCTACACCTTC. The chain joins TRBV6-5 to TRBJ1-2; TRBD1 agrees at 11 bases. Losses at the gene ends were 1 base for V and 10 bases for J; bases not matched to a gene: 2. Germline assignment: CDR1 MNHEY and CDR2 SVGAGI. The CDR3 loop spans 13 amino acids.

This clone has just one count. CDR3 in DNA: TGTGCCAGCAGCACGACAGGGAACACCGGGGAGCTGTTTTTT. Protein product: CASSTTGNTGELFF. The J gene is TRBJ2-2, the V gene TRBV7-2; D may be TRBD1 (6 bases). V was pared by 5 bases and J by 1 base, with 8 bases between. CDR1 is SGHTA, CDR2 FQGNSA, per germline. The CDR3 covers 14 residues.

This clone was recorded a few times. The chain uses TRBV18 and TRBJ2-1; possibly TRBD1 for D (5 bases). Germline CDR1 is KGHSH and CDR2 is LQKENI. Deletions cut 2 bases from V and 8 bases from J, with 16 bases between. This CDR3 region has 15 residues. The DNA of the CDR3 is TGTGCCAGCTCACCAATCGACAGTCTCGGCGATGAGCAGTTCTTC. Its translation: CASSPIDSLGDEQFF. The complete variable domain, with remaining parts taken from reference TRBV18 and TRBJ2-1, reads NAGVMQNPRHLVRRRGQEARLRCSPMKGHSHVYWYRQLPEEGLKFMVYLQKENIIDESGMPKERFSAEFPKEGPSILRIQQVVRGDSAAYFCASSPIDSLGDEQFFGPGTRLTVL.

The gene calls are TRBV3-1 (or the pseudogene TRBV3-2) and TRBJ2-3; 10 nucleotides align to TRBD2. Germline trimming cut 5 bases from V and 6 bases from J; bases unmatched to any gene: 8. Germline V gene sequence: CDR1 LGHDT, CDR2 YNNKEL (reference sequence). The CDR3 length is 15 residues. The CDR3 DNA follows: TGTGCCAGCAGCTTCACTAGCGGGGTTTGGGATACGCAGTATTTT. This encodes CASSFTSGVWDTQYF.

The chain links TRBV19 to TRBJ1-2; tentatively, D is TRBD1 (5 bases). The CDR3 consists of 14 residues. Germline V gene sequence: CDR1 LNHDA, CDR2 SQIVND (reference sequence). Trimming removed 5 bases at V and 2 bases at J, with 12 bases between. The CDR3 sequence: CASSGAGLNYGYTF. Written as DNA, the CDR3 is TGTGCCAGTAGTGGAGCAGGGTTAAACTATGGCTACACCTTC.

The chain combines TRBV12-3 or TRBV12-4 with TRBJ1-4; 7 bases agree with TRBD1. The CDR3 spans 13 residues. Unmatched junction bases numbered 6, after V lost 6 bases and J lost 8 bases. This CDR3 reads CASREGAVEKLFF. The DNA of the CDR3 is TGTGCCAGCAGAGAGGGGGCAGTAGAAAAACTGTTTTTT.

The CDR3 region is CASREEFATGELFF. CDR3 DNA: TGTGCCAGCCGAGAGGAGTTTGCCACCGGGGAGCTGTTTTTT. This chain uses TRBV11-2 with TRBJ2-2; the D is unclear. Trimming took off 8 bases at V and 4 bases at J, with 14 bases between the two ends. The CDR3 runs 14 residues. Germline loops: CDR1 SGHAT, CDR2 FQNNGV. Variable domain in full (rest from reference TRBV11-2 and TRBJ2-2): EAGVAQSPRYKIIEKRQSVAFWCNPISGHATLYWYQQILGQGPKLLIQFQNNGVVDDSQLPKDRFSAERLKGVDSTLKIQPAKLEDSAVYLCASREEFATGELFFGEGSRLTVL.

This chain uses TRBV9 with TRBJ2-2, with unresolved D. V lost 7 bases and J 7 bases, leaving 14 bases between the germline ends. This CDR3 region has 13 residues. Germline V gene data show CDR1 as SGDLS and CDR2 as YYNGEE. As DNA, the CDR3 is TGTGCCAGCTCATGGAGTCTTGGCGGGGAGCTGTTTTTT. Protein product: CASSWSLGGELFF.

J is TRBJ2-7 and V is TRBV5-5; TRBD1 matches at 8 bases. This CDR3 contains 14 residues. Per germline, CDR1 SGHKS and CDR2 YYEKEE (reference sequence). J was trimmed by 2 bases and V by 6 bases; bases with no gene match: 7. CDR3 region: CASTPGQATYEQYF. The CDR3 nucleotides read TGTGCCAGCACCCCGGGACAGGCCACCTACGAGCAGTACTTC.

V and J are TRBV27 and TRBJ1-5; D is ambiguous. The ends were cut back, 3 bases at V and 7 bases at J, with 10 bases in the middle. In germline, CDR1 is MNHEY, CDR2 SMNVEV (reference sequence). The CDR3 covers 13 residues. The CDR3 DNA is TGTGCCAGCAGTTTCCAGGTTCGCCAGCCCCAGCATTTT. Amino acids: CASSFQVRQPQHF.

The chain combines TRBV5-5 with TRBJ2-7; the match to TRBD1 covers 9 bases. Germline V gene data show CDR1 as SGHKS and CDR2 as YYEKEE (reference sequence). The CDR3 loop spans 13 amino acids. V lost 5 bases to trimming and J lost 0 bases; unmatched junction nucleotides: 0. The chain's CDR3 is CASRQGASYEQYF. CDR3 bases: TGTGCCAGCAGACAGGGGGCCTCCTACGAGCAGTACTTC. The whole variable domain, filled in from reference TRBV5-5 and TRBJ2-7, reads DAGVTQSPTHLIKTRGQQVTLRCSPISGHKSVSWYQQVLGQGPQFIFQYYEKEERGRGNFPDRFSARQFPNYSSELNVNALLLGDSALYLCASRQGASYEQYFGPGTRLTVT.

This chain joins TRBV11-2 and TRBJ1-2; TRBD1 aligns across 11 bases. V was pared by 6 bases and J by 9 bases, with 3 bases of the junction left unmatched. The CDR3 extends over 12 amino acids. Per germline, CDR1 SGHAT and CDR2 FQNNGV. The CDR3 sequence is CASRGTGGRYTF. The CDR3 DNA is TGTGCCAGCAGAGGGACAGGGGGGCGCTACACCTTC.

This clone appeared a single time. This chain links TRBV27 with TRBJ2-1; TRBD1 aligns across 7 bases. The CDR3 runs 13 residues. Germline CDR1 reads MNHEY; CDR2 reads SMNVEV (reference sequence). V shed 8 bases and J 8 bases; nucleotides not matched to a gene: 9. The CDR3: CASAPDRVHEQFF. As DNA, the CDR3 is TGTGCCAGCGCACCTGACAGGGTGCATGAGCAGTTCTTC.

The CDR3 DNA is TGTGCCATCAGTGACGGGGTTAGGGCGTCCTATGGCTACACCTTC. This gives the protein CAISDGVRASYGYTF. The V and J genes are TRBV10-3 and TRBJ1-2; D is ambiguous. Germline CDR1 ENHRY, CDR2 SYGVKD. CDR3 length: 15 amino acids. V was pared by 3 bases and J by 4 bases, with 15 bases between.

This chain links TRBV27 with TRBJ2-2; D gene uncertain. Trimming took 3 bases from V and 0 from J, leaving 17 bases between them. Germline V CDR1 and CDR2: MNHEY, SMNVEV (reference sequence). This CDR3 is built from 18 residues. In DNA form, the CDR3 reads TGTGCCAGCAGTTTTAGACAATCGACGGTCTCGAACACCGGGGAGCTGTTTTTT. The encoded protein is CASSFRQSTVSNTGELFF.

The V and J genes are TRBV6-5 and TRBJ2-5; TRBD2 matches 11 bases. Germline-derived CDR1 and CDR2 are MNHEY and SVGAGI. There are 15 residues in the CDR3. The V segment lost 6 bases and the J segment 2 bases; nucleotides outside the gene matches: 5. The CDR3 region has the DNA TGTGCCAGCAGCTTGACTAGCGGGGTTCAAGAGACCCAGTACTTC. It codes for CASSLTSGVQETQYF.

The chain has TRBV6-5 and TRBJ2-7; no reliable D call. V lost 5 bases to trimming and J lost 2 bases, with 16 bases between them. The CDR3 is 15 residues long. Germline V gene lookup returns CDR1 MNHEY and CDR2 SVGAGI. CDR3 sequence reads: CASSPDLWAPYEQYF. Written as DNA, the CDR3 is TGTGCCAGCAGTCCAGACCTTTGGGCCCCCTACGAGCAGTACTTC.

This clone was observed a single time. The CDR3 region has the DNA TGTGCCAGCAGTCCCGGGACAGGGACAGAGACCCAGTACTTC. Translation: CASSPGTGTETQYF. The chain combines TRBV6-5 with TRBJ2-5, with 9 bases identical to TRBD1. CDR3 size: 14 residues. Per the germline V gene, CDR1 is MNHEY and CDR2 is SVGAGI. Trimming at V came to 5 bases and at J to 4 bases, leaving 5 bases not matched to a gene.

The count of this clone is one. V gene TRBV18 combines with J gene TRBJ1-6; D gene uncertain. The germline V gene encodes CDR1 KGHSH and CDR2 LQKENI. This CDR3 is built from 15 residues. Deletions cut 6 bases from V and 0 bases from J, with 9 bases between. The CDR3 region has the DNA TGTGCCAGCTCGTCCAGAAACTCCTATAATTCACCCCTCCACTTT. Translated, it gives CASSSRNSYNSPLHF.

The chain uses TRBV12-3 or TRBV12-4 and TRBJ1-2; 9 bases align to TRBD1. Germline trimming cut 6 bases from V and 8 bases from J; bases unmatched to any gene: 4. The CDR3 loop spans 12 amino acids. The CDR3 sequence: CASRRTGAGYTF. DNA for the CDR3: TGTGCCAGCAGAAGGACAGGGGCCGGCTACACCTTC.

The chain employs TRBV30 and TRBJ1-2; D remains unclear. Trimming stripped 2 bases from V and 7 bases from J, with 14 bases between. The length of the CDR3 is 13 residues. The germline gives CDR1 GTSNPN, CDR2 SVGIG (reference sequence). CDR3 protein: CAWSPRGGSGYTF. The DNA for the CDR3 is TGTGCCTGGAGTCCCCGGGGAGGGAGTGGCTACACCTTC.

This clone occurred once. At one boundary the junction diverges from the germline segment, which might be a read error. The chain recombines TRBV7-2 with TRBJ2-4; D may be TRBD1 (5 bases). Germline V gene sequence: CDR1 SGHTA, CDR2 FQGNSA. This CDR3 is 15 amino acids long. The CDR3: CASSLEGRPKNIQYF. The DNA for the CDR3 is TGTGCCAGCAGCTTAGAGGGGCGACCCAAGAACATTCAGTACTTC.

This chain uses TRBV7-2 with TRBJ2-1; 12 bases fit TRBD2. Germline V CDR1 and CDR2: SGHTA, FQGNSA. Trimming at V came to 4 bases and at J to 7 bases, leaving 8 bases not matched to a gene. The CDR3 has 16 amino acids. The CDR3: CASSSRTSGARNEQFF. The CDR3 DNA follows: TGTGCCAGCAGCTCCCGGACTAGCGGGGCGAGGAATGAGCAGTTCTTC.

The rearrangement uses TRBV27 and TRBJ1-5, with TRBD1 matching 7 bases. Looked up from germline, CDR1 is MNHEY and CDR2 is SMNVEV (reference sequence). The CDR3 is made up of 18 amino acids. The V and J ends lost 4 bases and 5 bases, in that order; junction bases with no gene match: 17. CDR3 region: CASSSTWRRQGIYQPQHF. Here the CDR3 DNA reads TGTGCCAGCAGTTCAACCTGGAGAAGACAGGGTATCTATCAGCCCCAGCATTTT.

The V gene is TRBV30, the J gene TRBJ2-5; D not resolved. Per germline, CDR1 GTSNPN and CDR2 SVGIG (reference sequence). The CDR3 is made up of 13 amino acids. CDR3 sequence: CAMKERNQETQYF. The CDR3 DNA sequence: TGTGCTATGAAAGAGAGGAATCAAGAGACCCAGTACTTC.

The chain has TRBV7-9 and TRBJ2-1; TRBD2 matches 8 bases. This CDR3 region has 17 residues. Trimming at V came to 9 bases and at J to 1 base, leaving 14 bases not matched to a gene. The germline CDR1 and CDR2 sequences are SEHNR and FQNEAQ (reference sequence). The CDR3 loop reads CASKLGGAEGSYNEQFF. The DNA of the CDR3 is TGTGCCAGTAAACTCGGGGGGGCCGAAGGGTCCTACAATGAGCAGTTCTTC.

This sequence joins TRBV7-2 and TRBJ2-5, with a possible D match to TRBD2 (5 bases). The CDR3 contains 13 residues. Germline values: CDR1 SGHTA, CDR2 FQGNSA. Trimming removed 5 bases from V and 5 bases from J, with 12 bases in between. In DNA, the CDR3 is TGTGCCAGCAGCCAGAATCGGAGGGAGACCCAGTACTTC. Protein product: CASSQNRRETQYF.